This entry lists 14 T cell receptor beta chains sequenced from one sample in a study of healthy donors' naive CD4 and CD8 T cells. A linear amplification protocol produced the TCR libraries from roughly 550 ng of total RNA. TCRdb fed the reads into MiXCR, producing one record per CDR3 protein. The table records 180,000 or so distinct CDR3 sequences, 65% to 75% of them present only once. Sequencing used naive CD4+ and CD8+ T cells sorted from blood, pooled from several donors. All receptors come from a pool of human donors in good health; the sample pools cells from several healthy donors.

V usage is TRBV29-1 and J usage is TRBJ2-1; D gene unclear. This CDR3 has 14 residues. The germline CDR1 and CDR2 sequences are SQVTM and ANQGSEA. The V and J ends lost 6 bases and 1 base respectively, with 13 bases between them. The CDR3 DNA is TGCAGCGTGATGTCCACTTATTCCTACAATGAGCAGTTCTTC. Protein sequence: CSVMSTYSYNEQFF.

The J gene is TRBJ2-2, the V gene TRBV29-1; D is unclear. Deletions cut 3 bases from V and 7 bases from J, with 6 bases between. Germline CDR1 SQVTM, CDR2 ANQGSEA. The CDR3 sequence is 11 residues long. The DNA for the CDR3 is TGCAGCGTTGAGGTCTTCGGGGAGCTGTTTTTT. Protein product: CSVEVFGELFF.

The CDR3 is CASSLSQGRTEAFF. The CDR3 bases are TGTGCCAGCAGCTTATCTCAGGGTCGCACTGAAGCTTTCTTT. The V and J genes are TRBV11-2 and TRBJ1-1, with a weak D call TRBD1 (5 bases). The CDR3 totals 14 residues. Germline values: CDR1 SGHAT, CDR2 FQNNGV. The V end was cut by 2 bases, the J end by 4 bases, with 11 bases between.

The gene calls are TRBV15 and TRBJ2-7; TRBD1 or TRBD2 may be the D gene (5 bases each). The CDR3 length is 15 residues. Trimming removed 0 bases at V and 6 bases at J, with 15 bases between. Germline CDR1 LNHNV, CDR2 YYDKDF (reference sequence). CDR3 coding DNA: TGTGCCACCAGCAGAGAACGGGGCAGGGCAGGCGAGCAGTACTTC. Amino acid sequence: CATSRERGRAGEQYF.

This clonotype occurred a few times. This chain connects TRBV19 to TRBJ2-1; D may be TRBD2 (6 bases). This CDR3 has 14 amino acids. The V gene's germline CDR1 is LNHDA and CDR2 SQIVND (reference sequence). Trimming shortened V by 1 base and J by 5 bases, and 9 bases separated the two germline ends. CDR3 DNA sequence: TGTGCCAGTAGTATAGCGGCGGGGAACAATGAGCAGTTCTTC. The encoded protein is CASSIAAGNNEQFF.

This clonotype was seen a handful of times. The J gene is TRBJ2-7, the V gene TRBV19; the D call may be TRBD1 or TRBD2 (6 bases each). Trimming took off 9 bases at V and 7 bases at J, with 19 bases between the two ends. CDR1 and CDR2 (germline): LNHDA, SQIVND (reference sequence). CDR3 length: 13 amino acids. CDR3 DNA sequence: TGTGCCAGAGAGAAGTCGGGGGCATGGGAGCAGTACGTC. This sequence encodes CAREKSGAWEQYV.

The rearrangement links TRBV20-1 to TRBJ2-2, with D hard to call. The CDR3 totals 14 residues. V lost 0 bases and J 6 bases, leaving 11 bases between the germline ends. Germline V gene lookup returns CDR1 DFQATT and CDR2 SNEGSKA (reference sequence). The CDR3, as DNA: TGCAGTGCTAGAGATGATCAAGGCGCCGGGGAGCTGTTTTTT. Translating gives CSARDDQGAGELFF.

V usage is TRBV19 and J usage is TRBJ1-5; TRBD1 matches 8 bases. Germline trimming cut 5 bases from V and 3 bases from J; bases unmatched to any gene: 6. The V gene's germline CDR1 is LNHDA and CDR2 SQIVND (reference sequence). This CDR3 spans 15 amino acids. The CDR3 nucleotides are TGTGCCAGTAGTCAGGACAGGGTTTACAATCAGCCCCAGCATTTT. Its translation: CASSQDRVYNQPQHF.

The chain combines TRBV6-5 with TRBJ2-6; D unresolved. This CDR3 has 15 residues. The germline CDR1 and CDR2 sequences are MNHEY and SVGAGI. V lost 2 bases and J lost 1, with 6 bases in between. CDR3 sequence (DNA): TGTGCCAGCAGTTACGAGACGTCTGGGGCCAACGTCCTGACTTTC. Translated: CASSYETSGANVLTF.

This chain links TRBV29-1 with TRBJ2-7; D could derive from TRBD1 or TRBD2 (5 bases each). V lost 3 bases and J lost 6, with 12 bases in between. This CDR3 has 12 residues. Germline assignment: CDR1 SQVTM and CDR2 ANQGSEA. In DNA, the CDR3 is TGCAGCGTTGATGCCGGGACCTCCGAGCAGTACTTC. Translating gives CSVDAGTSEQYF.

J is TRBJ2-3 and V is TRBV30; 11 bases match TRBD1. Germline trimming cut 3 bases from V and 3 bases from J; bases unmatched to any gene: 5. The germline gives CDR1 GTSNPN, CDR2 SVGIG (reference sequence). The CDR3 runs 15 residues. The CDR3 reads CAWSAGTGGTDTQYF. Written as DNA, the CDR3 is TGTGCCTGGAGCGCCGGGACAGGGGGTACAGATACGCAGTATTTT.

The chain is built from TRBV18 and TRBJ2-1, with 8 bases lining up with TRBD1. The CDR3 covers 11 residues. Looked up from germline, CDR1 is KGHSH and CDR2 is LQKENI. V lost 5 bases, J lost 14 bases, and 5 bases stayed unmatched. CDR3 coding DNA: TGTGCCAGCTCAACCTCGGGACAGGAGTTCTTC. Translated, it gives CASSTSGQEFF.

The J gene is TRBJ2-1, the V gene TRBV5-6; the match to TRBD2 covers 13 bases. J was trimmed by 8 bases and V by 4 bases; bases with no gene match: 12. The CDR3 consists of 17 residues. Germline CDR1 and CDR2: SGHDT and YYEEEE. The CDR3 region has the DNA TGTGCCAGCAGCCTCGCCAAACTAGCGGGAGGGCCCCATGAGCAGTTCTTC. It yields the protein CASSLAKLAGGPHEQFF. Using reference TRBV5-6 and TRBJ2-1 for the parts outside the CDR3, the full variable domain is DAGVTQSPTHLIKTRGQQVTLRCSPKSGHDTVSWYQQALGQGPQFIFQYYEEEERQRGNFPDRFSGHQFPNYSSELNVNALLLGDSALYLCASSLAKLAGGPHEQFFGPGTRLTVL.

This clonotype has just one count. CDR3 DNA: TGTGCCAGCAGCAAATGGCGGGACTGCGGGTACGAGCAGTACTTC. Protein sequence: CASSKWRDCGYEQYF. This chain links TRBV21-1 with TRBJ2-7; TRBD2, the table's D call, was not compared with the DNA. TRBV21-1 is described as a pseudogene. The CDR3 loop spans 15 amino acids.